This T cell receptor beta chain was identified in a study of T cells in Graves' hyperthyroidism and ophthalmopathy. In the study overall: Initial diagnosis, before any treatment, was when peripheral blood was collected.

Ophthalmopathy patients had moderate-to-severe active disease, CAS ≥3, NOSPECS ≥4, and disease duration under 3 months. The CDR3 regions of TCR beta were amplified from RNA transcripts. The TCR CDR3 first-round RT-PCR relied on the HTBI primer set. TCRdb itself ran the multiplex PCR reads through MiXCR, one entry per CDR3 protein. The profile covers about 520,000 distinct CDR3 sequences, with roughly 24% appearing a single time and approximately 11% taken by the ten largest. This clonotype was seen repeatedly, ten times or more. Sequencing was carried out using blood. This sequence originates from a woman aged 30 to 39 with Graves' ophthalmopathy.

CDR3 sequence (DNA): TGCAGTGCTGGATTGAATGGACTAGCGGGCACCTACGAGCAGTACTTC. Protein product: CSAGLNGLAGTYEQYF. This chain connects TRBV20-1 to TRBJ2-7, with TRBD2 matching 11 bases. The CDR3 contains 16 residues. Trimming cost V 5 bases and J 2 bases; bases outside gene matches: 11. Germline CDR1 is DFQATT and CDR2 is SNEGSKA (reference sequence).